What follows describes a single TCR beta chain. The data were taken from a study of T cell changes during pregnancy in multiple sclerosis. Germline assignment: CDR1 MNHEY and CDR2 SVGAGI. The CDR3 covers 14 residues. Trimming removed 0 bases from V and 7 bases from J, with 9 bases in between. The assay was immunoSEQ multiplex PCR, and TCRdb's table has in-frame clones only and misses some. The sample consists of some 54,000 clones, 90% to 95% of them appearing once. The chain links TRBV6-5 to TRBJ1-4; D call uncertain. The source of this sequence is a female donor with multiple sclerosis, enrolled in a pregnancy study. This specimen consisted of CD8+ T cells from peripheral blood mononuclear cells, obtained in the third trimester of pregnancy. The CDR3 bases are TGTGCCAGCAGTTACTCGGCCGGGAGTGAAAAACTGTTTTTT. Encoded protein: CASSYSAGSEKLFF.